This entry lists 7 T cell receptor beta chains sequenced from one sample in a study of shared clonotypes between healthy human individuals. Data came from immunoSEQ multiplex PCR; TCRdb stores just in-frame clones and leaves some out. The data show more than 900,000 clones, around three quarters seen once. Sequencing was done on a sample of memory CD4+ T cells from PBMCs. Subset indicated: CD45RA-negative fraction. These receptors all come from a man aged 18 to 29 in good health. Some clones in this sample may be carry-over from other donors' samples.

The rearrangement uses TRBV25-1 and TRBJ2-5; D ambiguous. V lost 1 base to trimming and J lost 5 bases, with 11 bases between them. Germline V lookup: CDR1 MGHDK, CDR2 SYGVNS. This CDR3 contains 14 residues. CDR3 DNA sequence: TGTGCCAGCAGTGAATCGGTAGCTACGGAGACCCAGTACTTC. Its protein is CASSESVATETQYF.

The chain has TRBV5-4 and TRBJ2-6; perhaps TRBD1 as D (6 bases). Trimming took off 5 bases at V and 0 bases at J, with 12 bases between the two ends. CDR3 length: 16 amino acids. Looked up from germline, CDR1 is SGHNT and CDR2 is YYREEE (reference sequence). DNA for the CDR3: TGTGCCAGCAGACGCGACAGGAACTCTGGGGCCAACGTCCTGACTTTC. This gives the protein CASRRDRNSGANVLTF.

Comment on this clone: One junction end disagrees with the germline gene, perhaps due to a read error. The same CDR3 can be traced to other DNA sequences in this sample. V gene TRBV30 combines with J gene TRBJ1-1; 8 bases agree with TRBD1. The germline V gene has CDR1 GTSNPN and CDR2 SVGIG (reference sequence). The CDR3 totals 12 residues. CDR3 nucleotide sequence: TGTGCTTGGACAGGGCTAACCACTGAAGCTTTCTTT. This sequence encodes CAWTGLTTEAFF.

This clone was detected only once. V is TRBV7-2 and J is TRBJ2-3; D is uncertain. This CDR3 has 14 residues. Germline CDR1 and CDR2: SGHTA and FQGNSA. Trimming took off 2 bases at V and 5 bases at J, with 11 bases between the two ends. The CDR3 bases are TGTGCCAGCAGCTTAAAAGAGAAAGGAGATACGCAGTATTTT. It specifies CASSLKEKGDTQYF.

The gene calls are TRBV5-5 and TRBJ1-2; D not certain. Trimming removed 0 bases from V and 4 bases from J, with 13 bases in between. The CDR3 is 15 residues long. Germline lookup yields CDR1 SGHKS and CDR2 YYEKEE (reference sequence). This CDR3 reads CASSLDGYPSYGYTF. Here the CDR3 DNA reads TGTGCCAGCAGCTTGGACGGATACCCTAGCTATGGCTACACCTTC.

The CDR3: CASSPRALLYEQYF. CDR3 sequence (DNA): TGTGCCAGCAGTCCCCGGGCCCTTCTTTACGAGCAGTACTTC. The chain links TRBV28 to TRBJ2-7; unclear D gene. The CDR3 consists of 14 residues. Trimming pared 5 bases from V and 4 bases from J, leaving 15 bases between. Germline CDR1 reads MDHEN; CDR2 reads SYDVKM.

The chain is built from TRBV14 and TRBJ2-7; TRBD2 matches at 12 bases. The trim removed 1 base at V and 2 bases at J, leaving 9 bases unmatched. CDR3 length equals 18 residues. Looked up from germline, CDR1 is SGHDN and CDR2 is FVKESK. CDR3 amino acids: CASSQVSGTSGFTYEQYF. In DNA form, the CDR3 reads TGTGCCAGCAGCCAAGTATCCGGGACTAGCGGGTTTACCTACGAGCAGTACTTC.